Given below is one T cell receptor (beta chain) in context. Its antigen is unknown. This entry is derived from a study of CD8+ T cells in alopecia areata. Broader study findings: There were also resident alphabeta T cells of normal skin sequenced in scalp samples.

Extraction of RNA preceded its reverse transcription into cDNA, which served as the sequencing template. The table came from immunoSEQ multiplex PCR; TCRdb's copy has only in-frame clones and leaves some out. This repertoire shows approximately 89,000 clones, about 53% found once; its top ten account for about 6%. The CDR3 runs 11 residues. From germline, CDR1 is SQVTM and CDR2 ANQGSEA. V was trimmed by 7 bases and J by 10 bases, leaving 14 bases between them. Peripheral blood and lesional scalp punch biopsies came from alopecia areata patients. This receptor was taken from a human donor with alopecia areata. Material: NKG2D-high CD8+ T cells sorted from blood. The rearrangement joins TRBV29-1 to TRBJ2-1, with D possibly being TRBD2 (6 bases). Here the CDR3 reads CSGSGTREQFF. DNA for the CDR3: TGCAGCGGTTCCGGGACTCGCGAGCAGTTCTTC.